Described below is a single T cell receptor (beta chain) sequence and its context. The data were obtained in a study of OX40 agonist ivuxolimab in advanced cancers. The CDR3 consists of 16 residues. The V gene lost 1 base and the J gene lost 0 bases, with 10 bases spanning the gap. The V gene's germline CDR1 is LGHNA and CDR2 YSLEER. Some clones are missing from TCRdb's copy, which holds only in-frame ones; the method was immunoSEQ multiplex PCR. The table has about 72,000 clones, 81% seen once. This clonotype originated in an adult with an advanced solid tumor such as melanoma, head and neck, liver or kidney cancer. The rearrangement links TRBV4-3 to TRBJ2-1, with D possibly being TRBD2 (5 bases). Sequencing used CD4+ or CD8+ T cells sorted from blood, obtained in a trial of the OX40 agonist ivuxolimab. The CDR3 loop reads CASSQVGGGSYNEQFF. The CDR3 DNA follows: TGCGCCAGCAGCCAAGTTGGCGGAGGCTCCTACAATGAGCAGTTCTTC.